Shown below are 7 T cell receptor beta chains from a single sample sequenced in a study of blood T cell repertoires in COVID-19. Generated by immunoSEQ multiplex PCR, the TCRdb table keeps only in-frame clones and is missing some. Here the sample spans around 260,000 clones, over 70% being singletons. The sample taken for sequencing was peripheral blood. Every receptor here comes from a woman in her forties who had recovered from COVID-19.

V gene TRBV7-6 combines with J gene TRBJ1-4; no definite D call. Germline CDR1 SGHVS, CDR2 FNYEAQ. Trimming pared 1 base from V and 3 bases from J, leaving 9 bases between. This CDR3 has 15 amino acids. CDR3 coding DNA: TGTGCCAGCAGCTTAGGTCCAGGTTCTAATGAAAAACTGTTTTTT. Translated: CASSLGPGSNEKLFF. The full variable domain, with the rest looked up from reference TRBV7-6 and TRBJ1-4, is GAGVSQSPRYKVTKRGQDVALRCDPISGHVSLYWYRQALGQGPEFLTYFNYEAQQDKSGLPNDRFSAERPEGSISTLTIQRTEQRDSAMYRCASSLGPGSNEKLFFGSGTQLSVL.

On this clone itself: In the same sample, other DNA sequences code for this CDR3. The V and J genes are TRBV9 and TRBJ1-1; D ambiguous. The V and J ends lost 0 bases and 5 bases respectively, with 11 bases between them. The CDR3 runs 14 residues. Germline CDR1 reads SGDLS; CDR2 reads YYNGEE. CDR3 nucleotide sequence: TGTGCCAGCAGCGTAGCCTCGGGTGGAACTGAAGCTTTCTTT. Translating it yields CASSVASGGTEAFF.

This sequence joins TRBV15 and TRBJ1-2, with no clear D. Germline CDR1 is LNHNV and CDR2 is YYDKDF (reference sequence). V was pared by 1 base and J by 0 bases, with 12 bases between. This CDR3 is built from 16 residues. The CDR3 region is CATSRGGLISNYGYTF. In DNA, the CDR3 is TGTGCCACCAGCAGAGGAGGACTTATCTCTAACTATGGCTACACCTTC. Complete variable domain (other parts from reference TRBV15 and TRBJ1-2): DAMVIQNPRYQVTQFGKPVTLSCSQTLNHNVMYWYQQKSSQAPKLLFHYYDKDFNNEADTPDNFQSRRPNTSFCFLDIRSPGLGDTAMYLCATSRGGLISNYGYTFGSGTRLTVV.

The V and J genes are TRBV4-3 and TRBJ1-5, with 8 bases that match TRBD1. V dropped 3 bases and J dropped 4; count of bases not matched to a gene: 5. Per the germline V gene, CDR1 is LGHNA and CDR2 is YSLEER. This CDR3 region has 15 residues. CDR3: CASSHERQGNQPQHF. The DNA for the CDR3 is TGCGCCAGCAGCCATGAAAGACAGGGGAATCAGCCCCAGCATTTT.

The chain uses TRBV30 and TRBJ1-5; TRBD1 aligns across 7 bases. The junction had 7 bases not matched to a gene; V was cut back by 5 bases and J by 0 bases. The CDR3 runs to 15 residues. Germline lookup yields CDR1 GTSNPN and CDR2 SVGIG (reference sequence). CDR3 amino acids: CAWGTENDSNQPQHF. CDR3 DNA: TGTGCCTGGGGGACAGAGAATGATAGCAATCAGCCCCAGCATTTT.

The V call is TRBV3-1 (or the pseudogene TRBV3-2), the J call TRBJ2-7; D is possibly TRBD2 (6 bases). CDR3 length: 16 amino acids. CDR1 LGHDT and CDR2 YNNKEL come from the germline V gene (reference sequence). Trimming took off 0 bases at V and 2 bases at J, with 14 bases between the two ends. The DNA for the CDR3 is TGTGCCAGCAGCCAAGATCGGAGGGGTGGGCCCTACGAGCAGTACTTC. Translating gives CASSQDRRGGPYEQYF.

The rearrangement uses TRBV7-2 and TRBJ2-3, with 7 nucleotides matching TRBD2. Per germline, CDR1 SGHTA and CDR2 FQGNSA. This CDR3 has 17 residues. Trimming took 5 bases from V and 2 from J; bases not matched to a gene: 13. The CDR3 region is CASSARPSGHYTDTQYF. CDR3 bases: TGTGCCAGCAGCGCAAGACCTAGCGGCCATTACACAGATACGCAGTATTTT.